This T cell receptor beta chain stems from a study of post-analysis software for immune sequencing data. Study observations and caveats: Patients showed TRBV5-6, TRBV5-1 and TRBV20-1 among roughly 5 TRBV segments more frequent than in controls.

V was pared by 6 bases and J by 8 bases, with 7 bases of the junction left unmatched. The CDR3 sequence is 14 residues long. Germline-derived CDR1 and CDR2 are SNHLY and FYNNEI. This clonotype was seen only once. The antigen is not known. The TCR beta cDNA libraries carried unique molecular identifiers. TCRdb redid the calling of the PCR reads with MiXCR, one entry per CDR3 protein. The repertoire consists of fewer than 850,000 distinct CDR3 sequences, with 30% occurring once and the leading ten covering 0.56%. V and J are TRBV2 and TRBJ1-4; 9 nucleotides line up with TRBD1. This TCR derives from a girl aged 10-17 years with multiple sclerosis. The source material was blood. CDR3 DNA: TGTGCCAGCAGCTGCGGACAGGGGAGCGAAAAACTGTTTTTT. It specifies CASSCGQGSEKLFF.